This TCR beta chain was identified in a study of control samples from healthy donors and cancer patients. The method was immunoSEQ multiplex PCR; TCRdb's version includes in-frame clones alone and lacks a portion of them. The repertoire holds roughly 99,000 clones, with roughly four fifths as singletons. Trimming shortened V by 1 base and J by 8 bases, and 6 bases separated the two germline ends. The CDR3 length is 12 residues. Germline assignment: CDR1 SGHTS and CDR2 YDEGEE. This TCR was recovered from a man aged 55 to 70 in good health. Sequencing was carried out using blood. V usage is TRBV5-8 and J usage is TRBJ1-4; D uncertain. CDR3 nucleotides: TGTGCCAGCAGCTTGAGTGGGGAAAAACTGTTTTTT. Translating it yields CASSLSGEKLFF.